The T cell receptor (beta chain) described here comes from a study of STAT5B mutations in CD4+ large granular lymphocyte leukemia. Study at large: Healthy donors showed HLA-associated enrichment of the CDR3 'QG' motif. Overall study results and limits: No patients shared main leukemic clonotypes, though roughly 27% appeared at low frequency elsewhere.

As for this clone: Its antigen is not known.

Method: immunoSEQ multiplex PCR; TCRdb's copy keeps in-frame clones and lacks some. Altogether some 51,000 clones are present, about four fifths being singletons, with the ten largest covering 0.35% to 0.4%. Per germline, CDR1 SGDLS and CDR2 YYNGEE. Trimming took off 6 bases at V and 2 bases at J, with 15 bases between the two ends. The CDR3 runs 15 residues. The receptor was derived from a human donor in good health. The material sequenced was CD4+ T cells from blood buffy coats. This chain connects TRBV9 to TRBJ1-3; a possible D gene is TRBD1 (5 bases). The CDR3 reads CASTRDGNPGNTIYF. In DNA form, the CDR3 reads TGTGCCAGCACCAGGGACGGAAATCCTGGAAACACCATATATTTT.